The entry below describes one TCR beta chain. TCRdb used MiXCR to reprocess the RT-PCR reads, holding one entry per CDR3 protein. The top ten clones hold around 6% of a sample with more than 850,000 distinct CDR3 sequences, roughly 18% of them seen once. These data originate in a study of patients and donors after allogeneic stem cell transplantation. The CDR3 covers 14 residues. The V end lost 5 bases, the J end lost 8 bases, and 17 bases lay between the germline ends. Germline CDR1 reads MNHNS; CDR2 reads SASEGT. The material sequenced was blood, either unsorted or a sorted T cell fraction (not recorded which). The clonotype was recovered from a human donor who was either an allogeneic HSCT recipient or a stem cell or donor lymphocyte infusion donor (not recorded which). It is not recorded whose cells these are; they may come from a transplant donor. The chain employs TRBV6-1 and TRBJ2-3; D perhaps matches TRBD2 (6 bases). CDR3 in DNA: TGTGCCAGCAGTCCCGCGAACCGGAGGGGTACGCAGTATTTT. It encodes CASSPANRRGTQYF.